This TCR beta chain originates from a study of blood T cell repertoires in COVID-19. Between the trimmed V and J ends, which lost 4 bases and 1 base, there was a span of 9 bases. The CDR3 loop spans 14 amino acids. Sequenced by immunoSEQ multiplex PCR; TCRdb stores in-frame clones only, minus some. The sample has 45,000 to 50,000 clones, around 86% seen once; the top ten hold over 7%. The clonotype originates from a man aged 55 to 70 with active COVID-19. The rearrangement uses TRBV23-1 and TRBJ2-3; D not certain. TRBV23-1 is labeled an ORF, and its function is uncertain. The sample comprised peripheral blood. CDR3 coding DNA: TGCGCCAGCAGTCCCCGAGGCGGCACAGATACGCAGTATTTT. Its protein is CASSPRGGTDTQYF.